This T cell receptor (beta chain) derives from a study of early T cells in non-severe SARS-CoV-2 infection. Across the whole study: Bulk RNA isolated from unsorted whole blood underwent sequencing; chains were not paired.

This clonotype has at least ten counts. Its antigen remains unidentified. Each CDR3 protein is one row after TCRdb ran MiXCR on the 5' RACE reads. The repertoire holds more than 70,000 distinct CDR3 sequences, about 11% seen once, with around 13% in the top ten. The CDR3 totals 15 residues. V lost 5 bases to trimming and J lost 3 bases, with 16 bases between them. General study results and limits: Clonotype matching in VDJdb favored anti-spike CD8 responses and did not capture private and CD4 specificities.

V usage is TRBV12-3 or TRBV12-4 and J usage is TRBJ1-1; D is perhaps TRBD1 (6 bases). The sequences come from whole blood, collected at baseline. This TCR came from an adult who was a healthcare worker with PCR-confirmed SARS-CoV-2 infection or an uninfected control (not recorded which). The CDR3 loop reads CASSPSRGLYTEAFF. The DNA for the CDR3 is TGTGCCAGCAGTCCTAGCAGGGGTTTGTACACTGAAGCTTTCTTT.